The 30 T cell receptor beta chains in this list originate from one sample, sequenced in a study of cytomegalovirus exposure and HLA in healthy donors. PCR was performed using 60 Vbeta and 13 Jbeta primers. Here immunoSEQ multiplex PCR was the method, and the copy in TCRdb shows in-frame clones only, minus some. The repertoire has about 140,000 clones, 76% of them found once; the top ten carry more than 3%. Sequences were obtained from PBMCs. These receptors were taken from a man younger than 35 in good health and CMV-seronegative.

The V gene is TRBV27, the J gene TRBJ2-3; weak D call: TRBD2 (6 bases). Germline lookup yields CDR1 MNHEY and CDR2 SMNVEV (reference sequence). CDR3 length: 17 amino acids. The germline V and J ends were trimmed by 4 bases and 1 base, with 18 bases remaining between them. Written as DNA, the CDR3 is TGTGCCAGCAGTTCCACGGGAAGTAGCGGATGCACAGATACGCAGTATTTT. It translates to CASSSTGSSGCTDTQYF.

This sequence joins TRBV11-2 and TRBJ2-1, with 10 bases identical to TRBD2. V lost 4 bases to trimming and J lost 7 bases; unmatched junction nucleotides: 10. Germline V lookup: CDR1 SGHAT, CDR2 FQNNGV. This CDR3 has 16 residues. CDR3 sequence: CASSSYSSGSWNEQFF. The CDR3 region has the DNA TGTGCCAGCAGCTCCTATTCTAGCGGGAGTTGGAATGAGCAGTTCTTC. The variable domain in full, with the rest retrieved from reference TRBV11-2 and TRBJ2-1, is EAGVAQSPRYKIIEKRQSVAFWCNPISGHATLYWYQQILGQGPKLLIQFQNNGVVDDSQLPKDRFSAERLKGVDSTLKIQPAKLEDSAVYLCASSSYSSGSWNEQFFGPGTRLTVL.

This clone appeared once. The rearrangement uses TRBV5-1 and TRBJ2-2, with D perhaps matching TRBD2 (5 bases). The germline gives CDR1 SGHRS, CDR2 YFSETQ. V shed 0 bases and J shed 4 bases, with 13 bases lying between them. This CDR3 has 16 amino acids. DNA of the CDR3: TGCGCCAGCAGCTTGGATGGTAGCGCGGTCACCGGGGAGCTGTTTTTT. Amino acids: CASSLDGSAVTGELFF.

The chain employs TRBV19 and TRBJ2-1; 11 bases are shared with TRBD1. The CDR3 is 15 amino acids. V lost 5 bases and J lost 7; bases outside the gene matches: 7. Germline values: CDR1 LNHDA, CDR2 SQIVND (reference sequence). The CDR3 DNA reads TGTGCCAGTAGTTTCGGGACAGGGGGTAGGAATGAGCAGTTCTTC. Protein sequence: CASSFGTGGRNEQFF.

In nucleotides, the CDR3 is TGTGCCAGCAGTGATAAACTACCGAACACTGAAGCTTTCTTT. This encodes CASSDKLPNTEAFF. The chain uses TRBV2 and TRBJ1-1; D not resolved. CDR1 is SNHLY and CDR2 is FYNNEI in the germline V gene. CDR3 length: 14 residues. The ends were cut back, 3 bases at V and 1 base at J, with 9 bases in the middle.

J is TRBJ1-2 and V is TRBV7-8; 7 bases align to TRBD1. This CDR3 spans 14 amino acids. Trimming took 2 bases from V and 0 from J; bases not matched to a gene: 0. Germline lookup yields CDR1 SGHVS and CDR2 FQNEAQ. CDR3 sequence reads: CASSLQGANYGYTF. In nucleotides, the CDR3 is TGTGCCAGCAGCTTACAGGGGGCTAACTATGGCTACACCTTC.

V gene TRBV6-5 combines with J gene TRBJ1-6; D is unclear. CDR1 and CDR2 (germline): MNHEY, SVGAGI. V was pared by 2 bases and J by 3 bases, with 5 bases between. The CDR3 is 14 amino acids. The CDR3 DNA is TGTGCCAGCAGTTACGGAGTCTATAATTCACCCCTCCACTTT. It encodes CASSYGVYNSPLHF.

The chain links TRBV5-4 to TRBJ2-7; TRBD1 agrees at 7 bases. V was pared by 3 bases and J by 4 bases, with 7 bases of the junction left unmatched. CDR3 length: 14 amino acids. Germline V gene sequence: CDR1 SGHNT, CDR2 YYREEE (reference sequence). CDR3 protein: CASSSPTGNYEQYF. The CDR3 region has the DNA TGTGCCAGCAGCTCTCCGACAGGGAATTACGAGCAGTACTTC.

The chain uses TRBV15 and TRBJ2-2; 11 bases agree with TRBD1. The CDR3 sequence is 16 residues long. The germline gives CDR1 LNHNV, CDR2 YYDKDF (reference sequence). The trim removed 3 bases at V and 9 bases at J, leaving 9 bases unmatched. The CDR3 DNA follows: TGTGCCACCAGCAGGGCGGGACAGGGGGATAACAGGGAGCTGTTTTTT. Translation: CATSRAGQGDNRELFF.

CDR3 sequence (DNA): TGTGCCAGCAGCCCCCCTAGGGAGGTGGCGCAGTTCTTC. Its translation: CASSPPREVAQFF. The genes are TRBV7-2 and TRBJ2-1, with D perhaps TRBD2 (6 bases). Trimming removed 5 bases at V and 12 bases at J, with 17 bases between. This CDR3 has 13 amino acids. The germline CDR1 and CDR2 sequences are SGHTA and FQGNSA.

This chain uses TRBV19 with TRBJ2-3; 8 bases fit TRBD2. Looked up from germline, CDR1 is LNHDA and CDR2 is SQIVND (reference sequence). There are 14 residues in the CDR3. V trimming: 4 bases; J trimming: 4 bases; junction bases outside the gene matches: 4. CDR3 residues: CASSRAGDADTQYF. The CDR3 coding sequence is TGTGCCAGTAGTAGAGCGGGAGATGCAGATACGCAGTATTTT.

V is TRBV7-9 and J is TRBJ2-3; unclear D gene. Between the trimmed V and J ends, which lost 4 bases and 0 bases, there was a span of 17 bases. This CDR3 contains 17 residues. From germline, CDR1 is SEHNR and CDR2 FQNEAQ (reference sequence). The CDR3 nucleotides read TGTGCCAGCAGCTCCCCATTTGGCCAGACTAGCACAGATACGCAGTATTTT. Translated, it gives CASSSPFGQTSTDTQYF.

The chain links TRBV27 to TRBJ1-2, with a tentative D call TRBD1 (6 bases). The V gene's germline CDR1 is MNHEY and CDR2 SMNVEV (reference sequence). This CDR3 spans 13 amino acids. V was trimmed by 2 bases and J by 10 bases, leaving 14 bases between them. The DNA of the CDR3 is TGTGCCAGCAGTTTAGTCTGGACAGCCAACTACACCTTC. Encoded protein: CASSLVWTANYTF.

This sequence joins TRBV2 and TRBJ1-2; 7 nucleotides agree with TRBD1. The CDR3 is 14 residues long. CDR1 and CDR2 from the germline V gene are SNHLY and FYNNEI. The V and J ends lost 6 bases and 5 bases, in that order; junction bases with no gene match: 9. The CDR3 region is CASRPGQAGYGYTF. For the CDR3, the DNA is TGTGCCAGCAGACCCGGACAGGCGGGTTATGGCTACACCTTC. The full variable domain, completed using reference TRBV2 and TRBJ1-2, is EPEVTQTPSHQVTQMGQEVILRCVPISNHLYFYWYRQILGQKVEFLVSFYNNEISEKSEIFDDQFSVERPDGSNFTLKIRSTKLEDSAMYFCASRPGQAGYGYTFGSGTRLTVV.

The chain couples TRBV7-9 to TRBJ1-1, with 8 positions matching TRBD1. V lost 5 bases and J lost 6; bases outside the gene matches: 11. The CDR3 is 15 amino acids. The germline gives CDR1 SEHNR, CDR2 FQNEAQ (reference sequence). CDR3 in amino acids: CASSPRQGLRAEAFF. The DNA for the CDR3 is TGTGCCAGCAGCCCGAGACAGGGGTTGAGGGCTGAAGCTTTCTTT. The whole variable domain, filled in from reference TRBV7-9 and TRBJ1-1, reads DTGVSQNPRHKITKRGQNVTFRCDPISEHNRLYWYRQTLGQGPEFLTYFQNEAQLEKSRLLSDRFSAERPKGSFSTLEIQRTEQGDSAMYLCASSPRQGLRAEAFFGQGTRLTVV.

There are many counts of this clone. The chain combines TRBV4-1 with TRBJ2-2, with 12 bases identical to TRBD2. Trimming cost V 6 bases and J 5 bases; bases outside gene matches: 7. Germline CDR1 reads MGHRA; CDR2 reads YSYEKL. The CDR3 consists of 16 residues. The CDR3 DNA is TGCGCCAGCAGTCGGACTAGCGGGGTGAATACCGGGGAGCTGTTTTTT. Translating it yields CASSRTSGVNTGELFF.

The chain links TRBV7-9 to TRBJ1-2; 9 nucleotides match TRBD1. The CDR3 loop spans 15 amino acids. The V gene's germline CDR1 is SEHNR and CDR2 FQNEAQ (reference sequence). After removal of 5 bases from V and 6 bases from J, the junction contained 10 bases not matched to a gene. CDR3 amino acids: CASSSTGTGNDGYTF. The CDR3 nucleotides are TGTGCCAGCAGCAGCACCGGGACAGGGAATGATGGCTACACCTTC.

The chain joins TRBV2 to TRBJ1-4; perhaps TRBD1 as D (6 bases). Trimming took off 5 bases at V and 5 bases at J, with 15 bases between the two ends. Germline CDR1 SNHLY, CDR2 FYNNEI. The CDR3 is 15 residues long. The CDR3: CASSTRTAKNEKLFF. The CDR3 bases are TGTGCCAGCAGTACCCGGACAGCTAAGAATGAAAAACTGTTTTTT.

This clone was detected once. The CDR3, as DNA: TGTGCCAGCTCATCCGAGTTACCGGGACTAGCGGGAGATGAGCAGTTCTTC. As protein: CASSSELPGLAGDEQFF. The genes are TRBV18 and TRBJ2-1; TRBD2 agrees at 14 bases. Germline lookup yields CDR1 KGHSH and CDR2 LQKENI. This CDR3 contains 17 residues. J gave up 8 bases and V 5 bases, and 11 bases lay outside the gene matches.

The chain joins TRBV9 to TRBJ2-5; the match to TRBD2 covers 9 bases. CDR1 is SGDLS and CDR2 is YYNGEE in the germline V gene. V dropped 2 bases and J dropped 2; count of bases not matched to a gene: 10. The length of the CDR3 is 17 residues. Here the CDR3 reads CASSVSNSGGLQETQYF. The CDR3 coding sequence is TGTGCCAGCAGCGTCTCGAATAGCGGGGGACTACAAGAGACCCAGTACTTC.

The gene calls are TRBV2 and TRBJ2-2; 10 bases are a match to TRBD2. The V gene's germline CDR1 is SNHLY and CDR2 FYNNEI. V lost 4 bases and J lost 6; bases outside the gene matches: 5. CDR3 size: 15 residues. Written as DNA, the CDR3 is TGTGCCAGCAGTGGGGCTAGCGGGAGATCCGGGGAGCTGTTTTTT. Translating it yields CASSGASGRSGELFF. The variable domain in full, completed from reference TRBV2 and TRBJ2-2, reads EPEVTQTPSHQVTQMGQEVILRCVPISNHLYFYWYRQILGQKVEFLVSFYNNEISEKSEIFDDQFSVERPDGSNFTLKIRSTKLEDSAMYFCASSGASGRSGELFFGEGSRLTVL.

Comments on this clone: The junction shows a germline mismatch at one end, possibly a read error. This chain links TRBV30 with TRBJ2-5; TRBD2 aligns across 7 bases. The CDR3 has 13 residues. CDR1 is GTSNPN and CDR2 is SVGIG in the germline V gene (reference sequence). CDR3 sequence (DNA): TGTGGCTGGAGTGTATCTGGGAGGGGGACCCAGTACTTC. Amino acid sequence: CGWSVSGRGTQYF.

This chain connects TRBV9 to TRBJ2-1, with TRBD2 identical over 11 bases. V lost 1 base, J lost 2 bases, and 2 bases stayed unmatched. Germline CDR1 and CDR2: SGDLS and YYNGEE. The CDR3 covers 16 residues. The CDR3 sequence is CASSVTSGSTYNEQFF. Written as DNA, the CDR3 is TGTGCCAGCAGCGTAACTAGCGGGAGTACCTACAATGAGCAGTTCTTC.

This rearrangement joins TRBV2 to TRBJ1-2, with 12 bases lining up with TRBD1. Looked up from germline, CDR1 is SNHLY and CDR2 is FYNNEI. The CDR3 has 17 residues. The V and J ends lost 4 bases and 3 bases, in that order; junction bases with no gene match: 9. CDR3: CASSANFGTGGYYGYTF. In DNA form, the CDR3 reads TGTGCCAGCAGTGCGAACTTTGGGACAGGGGGCTACTATGGCTACACCTTC. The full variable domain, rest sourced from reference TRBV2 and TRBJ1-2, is EPEVTQTPSHQVTQMGQEVILRCVPISNHLYFYWYRQILGQKVEFLVSFYNNEISEKSEIFDDQFSVERPDGSNFTLKIRSTKLEDSAMYFCASSANFGTGGYYGYTFGSGTRLTVV.

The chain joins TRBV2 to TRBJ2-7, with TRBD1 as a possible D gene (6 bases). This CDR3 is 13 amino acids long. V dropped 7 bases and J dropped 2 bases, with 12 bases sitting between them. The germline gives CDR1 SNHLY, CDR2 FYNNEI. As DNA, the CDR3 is TGTGCCAGCAATCCGGGACACCCCTACGAGCAGTACTTC. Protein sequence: CASNPGHPYEQYF.

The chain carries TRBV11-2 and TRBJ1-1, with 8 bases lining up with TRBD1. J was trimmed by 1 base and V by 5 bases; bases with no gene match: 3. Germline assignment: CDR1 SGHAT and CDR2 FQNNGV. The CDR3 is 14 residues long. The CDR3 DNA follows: TGTGCCAGCAGCGCCGGGACAGGGAACACTGAAGCTTTCTTT. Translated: CASSAGTGNTEAFF.

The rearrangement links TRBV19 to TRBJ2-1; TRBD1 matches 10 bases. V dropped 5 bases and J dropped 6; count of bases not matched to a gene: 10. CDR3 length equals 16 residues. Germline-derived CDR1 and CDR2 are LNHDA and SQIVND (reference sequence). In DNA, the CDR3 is TGTGCCAGTAGTCAGAGGAGGGACAGGGGCTTCAATGAGCAGTTCTTC. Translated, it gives CASSQRRDRGFNEQFF.

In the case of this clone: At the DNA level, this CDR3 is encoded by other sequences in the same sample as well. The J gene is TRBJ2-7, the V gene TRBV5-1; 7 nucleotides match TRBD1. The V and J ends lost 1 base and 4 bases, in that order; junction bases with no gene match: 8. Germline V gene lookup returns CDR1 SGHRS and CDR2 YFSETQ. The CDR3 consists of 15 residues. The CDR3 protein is CASSLTGALPYEQYF. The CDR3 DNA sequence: TGCGCCAGCAGCTTGACAGGGGCCCTTCCATACGAGCAGTACTTC. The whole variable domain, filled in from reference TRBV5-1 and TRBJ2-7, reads KAGVTQTPRYLIKTRGQQVTLSCSPISGHRSVSWYQQTPGQGLQFLFEYFSETQRNKGNFPGRFSGRQFSNSRSEMNVSTLELGDSALYLCASSLTGALPYEQYFGPGTRLTVT.

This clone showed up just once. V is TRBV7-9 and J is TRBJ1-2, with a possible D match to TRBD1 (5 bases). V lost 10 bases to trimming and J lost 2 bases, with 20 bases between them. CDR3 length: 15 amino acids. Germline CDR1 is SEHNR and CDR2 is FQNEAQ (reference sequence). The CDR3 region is CATSFGGSGNYGYTF. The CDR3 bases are TGTGCCACCTCCTTCGGGGGATCCGGGAACTATGGCTACACCTTC. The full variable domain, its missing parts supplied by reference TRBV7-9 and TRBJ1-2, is DTGVSQNPRHKITKRGQNVTFRCDPISEHNRLYWYRQTLGQGPEFLTYFQNEAQLEKSRLLSDRFSAERPKGSFSTLEIQRTEQGDSAMYLCATSFGGSGNYGYTFGSGTRLTVV.

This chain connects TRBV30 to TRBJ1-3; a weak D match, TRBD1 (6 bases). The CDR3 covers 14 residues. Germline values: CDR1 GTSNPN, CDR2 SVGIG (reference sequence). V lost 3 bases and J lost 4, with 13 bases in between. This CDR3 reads CAWSNTGFGNTIYF. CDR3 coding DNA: TGTGCCTGGAGCAACACAGGGTTCGGAAACACCATATATTTT.